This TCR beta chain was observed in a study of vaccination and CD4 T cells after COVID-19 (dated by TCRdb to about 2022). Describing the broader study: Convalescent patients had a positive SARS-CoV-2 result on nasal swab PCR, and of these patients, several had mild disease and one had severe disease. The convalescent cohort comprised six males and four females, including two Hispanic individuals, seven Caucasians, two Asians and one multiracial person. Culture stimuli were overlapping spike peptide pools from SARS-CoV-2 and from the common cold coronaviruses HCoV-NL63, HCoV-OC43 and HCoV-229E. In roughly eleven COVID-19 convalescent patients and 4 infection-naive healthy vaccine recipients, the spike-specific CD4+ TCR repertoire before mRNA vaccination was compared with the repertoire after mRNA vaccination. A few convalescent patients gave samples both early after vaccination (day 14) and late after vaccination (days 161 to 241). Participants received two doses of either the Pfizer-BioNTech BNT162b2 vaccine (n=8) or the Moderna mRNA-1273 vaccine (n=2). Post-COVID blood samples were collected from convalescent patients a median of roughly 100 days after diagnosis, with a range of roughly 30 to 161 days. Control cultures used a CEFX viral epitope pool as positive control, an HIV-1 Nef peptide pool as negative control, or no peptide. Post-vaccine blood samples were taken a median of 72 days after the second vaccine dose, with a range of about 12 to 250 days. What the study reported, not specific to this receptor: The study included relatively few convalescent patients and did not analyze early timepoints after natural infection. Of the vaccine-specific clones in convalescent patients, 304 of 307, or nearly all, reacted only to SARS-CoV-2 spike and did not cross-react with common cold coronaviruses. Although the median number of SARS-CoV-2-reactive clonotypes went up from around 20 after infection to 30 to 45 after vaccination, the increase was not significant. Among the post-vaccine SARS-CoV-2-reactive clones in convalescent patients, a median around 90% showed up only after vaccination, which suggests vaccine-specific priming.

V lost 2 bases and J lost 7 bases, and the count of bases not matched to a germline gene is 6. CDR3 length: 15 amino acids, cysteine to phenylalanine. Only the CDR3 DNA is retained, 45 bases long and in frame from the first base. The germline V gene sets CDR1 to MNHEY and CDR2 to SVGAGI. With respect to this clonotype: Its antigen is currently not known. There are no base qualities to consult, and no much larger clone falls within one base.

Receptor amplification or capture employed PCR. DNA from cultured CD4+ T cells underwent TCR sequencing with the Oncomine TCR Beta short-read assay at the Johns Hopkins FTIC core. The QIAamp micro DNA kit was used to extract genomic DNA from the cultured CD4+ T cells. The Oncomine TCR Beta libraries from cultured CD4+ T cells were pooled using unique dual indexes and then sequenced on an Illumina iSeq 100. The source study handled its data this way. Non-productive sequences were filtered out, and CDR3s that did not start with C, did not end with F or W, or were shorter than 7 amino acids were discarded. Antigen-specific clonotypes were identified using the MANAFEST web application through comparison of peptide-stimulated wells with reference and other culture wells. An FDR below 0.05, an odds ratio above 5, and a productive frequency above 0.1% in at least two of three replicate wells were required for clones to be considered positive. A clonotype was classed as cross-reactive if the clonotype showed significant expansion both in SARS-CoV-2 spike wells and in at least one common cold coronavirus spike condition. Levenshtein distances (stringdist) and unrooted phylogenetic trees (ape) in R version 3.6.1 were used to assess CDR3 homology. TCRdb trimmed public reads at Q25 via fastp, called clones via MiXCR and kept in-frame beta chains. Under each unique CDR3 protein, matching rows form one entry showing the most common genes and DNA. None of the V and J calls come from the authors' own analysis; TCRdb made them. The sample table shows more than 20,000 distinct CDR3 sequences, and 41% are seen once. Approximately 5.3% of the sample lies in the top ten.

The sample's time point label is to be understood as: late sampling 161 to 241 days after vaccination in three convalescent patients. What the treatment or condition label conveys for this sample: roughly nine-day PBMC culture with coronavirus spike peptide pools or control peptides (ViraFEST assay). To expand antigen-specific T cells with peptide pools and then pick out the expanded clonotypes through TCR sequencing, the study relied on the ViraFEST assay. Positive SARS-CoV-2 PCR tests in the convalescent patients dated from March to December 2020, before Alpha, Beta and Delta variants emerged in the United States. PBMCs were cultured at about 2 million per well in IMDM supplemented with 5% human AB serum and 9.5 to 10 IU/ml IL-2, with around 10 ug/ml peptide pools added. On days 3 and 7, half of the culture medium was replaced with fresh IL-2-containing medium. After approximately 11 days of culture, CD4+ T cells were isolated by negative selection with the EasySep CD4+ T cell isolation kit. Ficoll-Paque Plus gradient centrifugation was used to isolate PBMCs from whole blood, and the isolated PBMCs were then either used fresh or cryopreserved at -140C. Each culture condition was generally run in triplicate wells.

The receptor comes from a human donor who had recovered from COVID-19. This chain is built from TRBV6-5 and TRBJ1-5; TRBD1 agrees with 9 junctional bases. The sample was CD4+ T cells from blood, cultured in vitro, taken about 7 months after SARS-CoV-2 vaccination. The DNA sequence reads TGTGCCAGCAGTTACCGGGACAGGGTTAGGCAGCCCCAGCATTTT. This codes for CASSYRDRVRQPQHF.